One and the same sample provided the 27 T cell receptor beta chains below, sequenced in a study of T-cell memory formation after mild COVID-19. Each CDR3 protein is one row after TCRdb ran MiXCR on the 5' RACE reads. Of more than 250,000 distinct CDR3 sequences listed, around 15% are singletons. Sequenced sample: PBMCs or a T cell subset sorted from them (not recorded which). These receptors originate from a man between 18 and 35 years old who had mild COVID-19 (a few samples of this study predate the infection). Cell type and time point are not known.

This clonotype has more than one count but fewer than ten. The chain joins TRBV7-9 to TRBJ2-4, with 10 positions matching TRBD2. The ends lost 5 bases at V and 3 bases at J; junction bases unmatched: 7. CDR1 is SEHNR, CDR2 FQNEAQ, per germline (reference sequence). This CDR3 region has 16 residues. CDR3 in DNA: TGTGCCAGCAGCACAACTAGCGGGGCCCACAAAAACATTCAGTACTTC. Residues: CASSTTSGAHKNIQYF.

The V and J genes are TRBV5-5 and TRBJ1-1; D is uncertain. V gave up 2 bases and J gave up 6 bases, with 5 bases separating them. Germline V CDR1 and CDR2: SGHKS, YYEKEE (reference sequence). The CDR3 sequence is 11 residues long. The CDR3 sequence is CASSFISEAFF. The DNA of the CDR3 is TGTGCCAGCAGCTTCATCTCTGAAGCTTTCTTT.

The rearrangement links TRBV6-2 or TRBV6-3 to TRBJ2-2; 8 nucleotides align to TRBD1. Trimming cost V 3 bases and J 6 bases; bases outside gene matches: 9. Per germline, CDR1 MNHEY and CDR2 SVGEGT. The CDR3 is 16 residues long. As DNA, the CDR3 is TGTGCCAGCAGTTATCGTCCAGGGGGCGTTCCCGGGGAGCTGTTTTTT. Amino acids: CASSYRPGGVPGELFF.

The gene calls are TRBV5-5 and TRBJ2-3, with D possibly TRBD1 on 5 matching bases. This CDR3 comprises 17 residues. The germline gives CDR1 SGHKS, CDR2 YYEKEE (reference sequence). V dropped 4 bases and J dropped 1 base, with 19 bases sitting between them. CDR3 coding DNA: TGTGCCAGCAGCACCCAGATCAGGGTCCTAGGCACAGATACGCAGTATTTT. This encodes CASSTQIRVLGTDTQYF. Full variable domain (missing parts from reference TRBV5-5 and TRBJ2-3): DAGVTQSPTHLIKTRGQQVTLRCSPISGHKSVSWYQQVLGQGPQFIFQYYEKEERGRGNFPDRFSARQFPNYSSELNVNALLLGDSALYLCASSTQIRVLGTDTQYFGPGTRLTVL.

The genes are TRBV5-6 and TRBJ2-3; 8 positions agree with TRBD2. CDR1 is SGHDT and CDR2 is YYEEEE in the germline V gene. V lost 6 bases to trimming and J lost 3 bases; unmatched junction nucleotides: 9. This CDR3 region has 15 residues. The CDR3 region is CASIPLGGATDTQYF. CDR3 in DNA: TGTGCCAGCATCCCCCTCGGGGGGGCGACAGATACGCAGTATTTT.

The V call is TRBV10-3, the J call TRBJ2-7; maybe TRBD1 (6 bases). The germline CDR1 and CDR2 sequences are ENHRY and SYGVKD. The CDR3 is made up of 13 amino acids. Trimming left V 10 bases short and J 1 base short, with 14 bases between. The CDR3 nucleotides read TGTGCCACCCTTGGGCAGGGGTCCTACGAGCAGTACGTC. Translating gives CATLGQGSYEQYV.

DNA for the CDR3: TGCGCCAGCAGCTTACAGTTAAGGAATGAGCAGTTCTTC. It is translated as CASSLQLRNEQFF. J is TRBJ2-1 and V is TRBV5-1; D is undetermined. Trimming cost V 2 bases and J 7 bases, with 10 bases left between them. This CDR3 is built from 13 residues. Germline V gives CDR1 SGHRS, CDR2 YFSETQ.

The sample holds many counts of this clonotype. The chain has TRBV12-3 or TRBV12-4 and TRBJ2-7; a weak D match, TRBD1 (5 bases). CDR3 length: 14 residues. The V and J ends lost 2 bases and 1 base respectively, with 9 bases between them. CDR3 DNA: TGTGCCAGCAGTTTATTAGGGGTTTCCTACGAGCAGTACTTC. It codes for CASSLLGVSYEQYF.

This chain links TRBV6-1 with TRBJ1-1; the match to TRBD1 covers 7 bases. CDR1 is MNHNS and CDR2 is SASEGT in the germline V gene. The CDR3 consists of 14 residues. After removal of 8 bases from V and 0 bases from J, the junction contained 6 bases not matched to a gene. The CDR3 sequence: CASWTGQMNTEAFF. In DNA form, the CDR3 reads TGTGCCAGCTGGACGGGACAGATGAACACTGAAGCTTTCTTT.

The chain joins TRBV6-5 to TRBJ1-2; D uncertain. In germline, CDR1 is MNHEY, CDR2 SVGAGI. The ends were cut back, 7 bases at V and 4 bases at J, with 13 bases in the middle. The CDR3 spans 13 residues. For the CDR3, the DNA is TGTGCCAGCAAGGGCCCGGGTAGCTATGGCTACACCTTC. As protein: CASKGPGSYGYTF.

There are a few counts of this clonotype. The V gene is TRBV7-2, the J gene TRBJ1-1; D call uncertain. The ends were cut back, 2 bases at V and 1 base at J, with 8 bases in the middle. This CDR3 region has 14 residues. CDR1 and CDR2 from the germline V gene are SGHTA and FQGNSA. CDR3 bases: TGTGCCAGCAGCTTAAGCCGTTGGAACACTGAAGCTTTCTTT. Its protein product is CASSLSRWNTEAFF.

The rearrangement uses TRBV7-2 and TRBJ2-5; D is unclear. With 5 bases removed from V and 8 bases from J, the gap between germline ends came to 9 bases. CDR1 and CDR2 from the germline V gene are SGHTA and FQGNSA. CDR3 length: 11 amino acids. The CDR3 sequence: CASSPSGTQYF. CDR3 coding DNA: TGTGCCAGCAGCCCTAGTGGCACCCAGTACTTC.

This sequence joins TRBV5-1 and TRBJ1-6; a possible D gene is TRBD1 (6 bases). From germline, CDR1 is SGHRS and CDR2 YFSETQ. Trimming removed 4 bases from V and 8 bases from J, with 16 bases in between. CDR3 size: 15 residues. CDR3 sequence: CASSPLGGSDSPLHF. Written as DNA, the CDR3 is TGCGCCAGCAGCCCTTTAGGGGGGTCCGATTCACCCCTCCACTTT.

This clonotype turned up a few times. The rearrangement joins TRBV7-3 to TRBJ2-1; 12 bases are shared with TRBD1. The germline V gene encodes CDR1 SGHTA and CDR2 FQGTGA. The CDR3 contains 14 residues. J gave up 10 bases and V 2 bases, and 3 bases lay outside the gene matches. For the CDR3, the DNA is TGTGCCAGCAGCTTAGGGACAGGGGGCAGGGAGCAGTTCTTC. Protein sequence: CASSLGTGGREQFF.

V usage is TRBV5-6 and J usage is TRBJ2-7, with D hard to call. Trimming took off 5 bases at V and 0 bases at J, with 15 bases between the two ends. Germline assignment: CDR1 SGHDT and CDR2 YYEEEE. The CDR3 runs to 15 residues. CDR3 bases: TGTGCCAGCAGGCTCACCGGTGAGGACTCCTACGAGCAGTACGTC. Amino acids: CASRLTGEDSYEQYV.

This clonotype was picked up one time. The chain carries TRBV5-1 and TRBJ1-2; D is undetermined. Trimming pared 5 bases from V and 1 base from J, leaving 12 bases between. Germline values: CDR1 SGHRS, CDR2 YFSETQ. CDR3 size: 14 residues. This CDR3 is CASRSNGFNYGYTF. DNA for the CDR3: TGCGCCAGCAGGTCCAACGGATTTAACTATGGCTACACCTTC.

The sample holds a few counts of this clonotype. In DNA form, the CDR3 reads TGTGCCAGCAGCTCGCTCCTCGGGGGGGCCGGGGAGACCCAGTACTTC. It translates to CASSSLLGGAGETQYF. The chain has TRBV7-2 and TRBJ2-5; 8 bases are shared with TRBD2. The germline CDR1 and CDR2 sequences are SGHTA and FQGNSA. Trimming cost V 4 bases and J 5 bases; bases outside gene matches: 12. CDR3 length: 16 amino acids.

The chain uses TRBV6-1 and TRBJ2-3; no clear D. The germline V gene has CDR1 MNHNS and CDR2 SASEGT. Trimming left V 2 bases short and J 4 bases short, with 16 bases between. CDR3 length equals 16 residues. The CDR3 loop reads CASSESNLRVPDTQYF. The CDR3 DNA follows: TGTGCCAGCAGTGAATCTAATCTAAGGGTTCCAGATACGCAGTATTTT.

This clonotype was seen more than once but under ten times. The chain joins TRBV6-2 or TRBV6-3 to TRBJ2-5; a possible D gene is TRBD1 (6 bases). V shed 2 bases and J shed 5 bases, with 15 bases lying between them. Germline V gene lookup returns CDR1 MNHEY and CDR2 SVGEGT. The CDR3 runs to 15 residues. The CDR3 nucleotides are TGTGCCAGCAGTTACAGGAGTGGGGGCGTTGAGACCCAGTACTTC. Its protein is CASSYRSGGVETQYF.

This clonotype was seen at least ten times. The gene calls are TRBV5-1 and TRBJ2-1, with D possibly TRBD2 on 5 matching bases. V was trimmed by 7 bases and J by 0 bases, leaving 26 bases between them. The CDR3 loop spans 19 amino acids. Germline V CDR1 and CDR2: SGHRS, YFSETQ. CDR3 DNA sequence: TGCGCCAGCTGCCCCGGGAAGGAGTTTAATTTTTTCTCCTACAATGAGCAGTTCTTC. Encoded protein: CASCPGKEFNFFSYNEQFF.

Only a few counts were recorded for this clonotype. The rearrangement joins TRBV13 to TRBJ1-2; TRBD1 matches at 12 bases. The CDR3 runs 16 residues. The J segment lost 2 bases and the V segment lost 3 bases, leaving 4 bases of the junction unmatched. Germline assignment: CDR1 PRHDT and CDR2 FYEKMQ (reference sequence). This chain's CDR3 is CASSLEGQGANYGYTF. CDR3 bases: TGTGCCAGCAGCTTGGAGGGACAGGGGGCAAACTATGGCTACACCTTC.

The chain is built from TRBV7-9 and TRBJ2-5; 8 nucleotides match TRBD2. Germline CDR1 reads SEHNR; CDR2 reads FQNEAQ (reference sequence). J was trimmed by 1 base and V by 3 bases; bases with no gene match: 4. The CDR3 extends over 15 amino acids. CDR3 coding DNA: TGTGCCAGCAGCTTTACCAGCGGGGGCCAAGAGACCCAGTACTTC. Translating it yields CASSFTSGGQETQYF.

J is TRBJ2-3 and V is TRBV2; D ambiguous. V was pared by 7 bases and J by 4 bases, with 15 bases between. Germline CDR1 reads SNHLY; CDR2 reads FYNNEI. The CDR3 totals 14 residues. The DNA for the CDR3 is TGTGCCAGCAAAGAGATCGTCGGAGCAGATACGCAGTATTTT. Protein product: CASKEIVGADTQYF.

This clonotype was seen more than once but under ten times. The chain employs TRBV2 and TRBJ1-2; no definite D call. Germline CDR1 is SNHLY and CDR2 is FYNNEI. V shed 4 bases and J shed 1 base, with 19 bases lying between them. This CDR3 region has 17 residues. CDR3 in DNA: TGTGCCAGCAGTGTCACTCGGGCAGCTACGTATAACTATGGCTACACCTTC. It encodes CASSVTRAATYNYGYTF.

In regard to this clonotype: A read error may explain this, as a much larger clone is one base away. The chain employs TRBV12-3 or TRBV12-4 and TRBJ2-5; 7 bases align to TRBD2. With V trimmed by 4 bases and J by 1 base, 6 bases remained unmatched. The CDR3 runs 15 residues. DNA of the CDR3: TGTGCCAGCAGTTCCAGAATAGCGGGCCAAGAGACCCAGTACTTC. Its protein is CASSSRIAGQETQYF.

This clonotype was observed a few times. The chain uses TRBV10-3 and TRBJ1-4; D is perhaps TRBD1 (6 bases). The germline V and J ends were trimmed by 6 bases and 2 bases, with 7 bases remaining between them. The CDR3 spans 13 residues. Germline lookup yields CDR1 ENHRY and CDR2 SYGVKD. In DNA, the CDR3 is TGTGCCATCAGCCAGGGGACTAATGAAAAACTGTTTTTT. Its translation: CAISQGTNEKLFF.

The gene calls are TRBV18 and TRBJ2-7; no firm D call. In germline, CDR1 is KGHSH, CDR2 LQKENI. This CDR3 comprises 13 residues. Trimming cost V 4 bases and J 6 bases, with 13 bases left between them. In DNA form, the CDR3 reads TGTGCCAGCTCACGGTTGAAAGGGTCCGAGCAGTACGTC. Translating gives CASSRLKGSEQYV.